This entry features one TCR beta chain sequence. The source of the sample is a study of OX40 agonist ivuxolimab in advanced cancers. Repertoires were generated with immunoSEQ multiplex PCR, while TCRdb's copy carries only in-frame clones and drops some. The table has roughly 34,000 clones, roughly nine tenths seen once. Per germline, CDR1 SGHAT and CDR2 FQNNGV. The CDR3 contains 15 residues. V was clipped by 5 bases and J by 6 bases, with 20 bases between them. Material: CD4+ or CD8+ T cells sorted from blood, obtained in a trial of the OX40 agonist ivuxolimab. The rearrangement joins TRBV11-2 to TRBJ2-7, with a possible D match to TRBD2 (6 bases). This receptor was taken from an adult with an advanced solid tumor such as melanoma, head and neck, liver or kidney cancer. The CDR3 sequence is CASSPATAWRGEQYF. In DNA, the CDR3 is TGTGCCAGCAGCCCAGCCACTGCCTGGCGGGGCGAGCAGTACTTC.